This T cell receptor beta chain is drawn from a study of T cell responses to AZD1222 COVID-19 vaccine. Overall study: The analysis combined second doses at about 4 or about 12 weeks.

On this clone: Its matching antigen is unknown.

The length of the CDR3 is 14 residues. V dropped 5 bases and J dropped 2 bases, with 7 bases sitting between them. In germline, CDR1 is MNHEY, CDR2 SVGAGI. Study-level findings and limits: Reports say nearly half of spike-specific TCRs go after unmutated variant regions. After two AZD1222 doses, spike-specific TCR breadth and depth rose versus day 0.

Assay used: immunoSEQ multiplex PCR; TCRdb lists only in-frame clones, some missing. The sample contains roughly 100,000 clones, approximately 88% of which appear only once. The material was peripheral blood, obtained on day 0 of AZD1222 vaccination. V gene TRBV6-5 combines with J gene TRBJ2-6; TRBD2 is a possible D gene (5 bases). The clonotype originates from an adult in good health. The CDR3 loop reads CASSKEAGANVLTF. The CDR3 DNA follows: TGTGCCAGCAGTAAGGAGGCTGGGGCCAACGTCCTGACTTTC.